A selection of T cell receptor beta chains follows, all from one sample in a study of T cell changes during pregnancy in multiple sclerosis. Sequencing was performed with immunoSEQ multiplex PCR; in TCRdb, only in-frame clones are kept and a portion is missing. Among approximately 58,000 clones listed, about 92% were seen once. The specimen comprised CD4+ T cells from peripheral blood mononuclear cells, sampled after pregnancy. The receptors derive from a female donor in good health, enrolled as a control in a pregnancy study. CDR3s include the opening cysteine and the closing phenylalanine or tryptophan. A D gene is named only where the DNA matches it firmly.

j_call v_call d_call cdr3_aa
TRBJ2-2 TRBV11-2 TRBD1 CASSLVSGGSTGELFF
TRBJ1-4 TRBV7-2 - CASSLDQGRGEKLFF
TRBJ1-1 TRBV7-2 - CASSLVSMNTEAFF
TRBJ1-6 TRBV4-1 TRBD1 CASSQAGTGSSPLHF
TRBJ2-2 TRBV5-1 TRBD2 CASSLDFGEGEAGELFF
TRBJ1-1 TRBV9 - CASSVGGDEAFF
TRBJ2-1 TRBV7-2 TRBD2 CASSLGLAGGPEGEQFF
TRBJ1-2 TRBV5-6 TRBD1 CASSPRDRENYGYTF
TRBJ1-1 TRBV27 TRBD1 CASSLGQGRLHTEAFF
TRBJ2-5 TRBV7-9 - CASSFALGGETQYF
TRBJ2-7 TRBV11-2 - CASSLVSLEQYF
TRBJ2-6 TRBV2 TRBD2 CASRAWTSGGAAGANVLTF
TRBJ2-2 TRBV5-1 TRBD2 CASNERGALSTGELFF
TRBJ1-4 TRBV21-1 - CASSKARVGIDEKLFF
TRBJ1-2 TRBV18 - CASSPSTVNYGYTF
TRBJ2-3 TRBV4-1 TRBD2 CASSQGTSRSTDTQYF
TRBJ2-2 TRBV5-1 TRBD1 CASSRGTGTGELFF
TRBJ2-5 TRBV11-1 TRBD2 CASSGLAGPQETQYF
TRBJ1-1 TRBV4-1 - CASTRGSEAFF
TRBJ2-7 TRBV18 - CASSPKRQAGAYEQYF
TRBJ2-7 TRBV19 TRBD2 CASSLSGGPSYEQYF
TRBJ2-3 TRBV7-2 - CASSPGALSTDTQYF
TRBJ1-3 TRBV7-2 TRBD1 CASSVGTGGRAGNTIYF
TRBJ2-3 TRBV29-1 - CSVDPSGGDTQYF
TRBJ1-5 TRBV2 - CASTDGGLGLGNQPQHF
TRBJ1-1 TRBV27 - CASSFRAVGTEAFF
TRBJ1-6 TRBV7-2 - CASSFRGGVNSPLHF
TRBJ2-3 TRBV5-1 TRBD2 CASSLAAGGTDTQYF
TRBJ1-6 TRBV7-3 - CASSLGRGNTRLHF
TRBJ1-2 TRBV19 TRBD1 CASSIRQGGYGYTF
TRBJ2-7 TRBV7-8 - CASTTGTPNSYEQYF
TRBJ1-5 TRBV2 TRBD1 CASRPGQGRAGNQPQHF
TRBJ2-3 TRBV11-2 - CASSSRDTQYF
TRBJ1-2 TRBV6-5 - CASRPQGIYGYTF
TRBJ1-1 TRBV18 - CASSGIGAGGNTEAFF
TRBJ2-2 TRBV6-5 - CASSRGEGAAGELFF
TRBJ2-6 TRBV4-3 TRBD2 CASSQDLSSGDTKPSGANVLTF
TRBJ1-1 TRBV6-5 - CASSYSRNTEAFF
TRBJ1-2 TRBV7-9 TRBD1 CASSLARTGGYTF
TRBJ1-2 TRBV30 - CAWSESGYGYTF
TRBJ1-2 TRBV7-2 TRBD1 CASSPQTGGYGYTF